These 16 T cell receptor beta chains originate from one sample sequenced in a study of metastatic and nonmetastatic thyroid tumors. Nobody among the patients had been given any treatment before thyroid surgery. TCRdb re-called the PCR reads via MiXCR. The sample shows about 89,000 clones, about an eighth of them seen only once. The sample comprised tumor tissue. The source is a female donor with papillary thyroid cancer or a benign thyroid nodule (not recorded which). Some clones in this sample may be carry-over from other donors' samples.

This clone was recorded many times. This chain connects TRBV24-1 to TRBJ2-1, with 9 bases that match TRBD2. The trim removed 7 bases at V and 6 bases at J, leaving 6 bases unmatched. CDR3 length equals 14 residues. Germline V gene lookup returns CDR1 KGHDR and CDR2 SFDVKD. CDR3 in amino acids: CATSPGLASNEQFF. The CDR3 coding sequence is TGTGCCACCAGCCCGGGACTAGCTTCCAATGAGCAGTTCTTC.

The sample holds many counts of this clone. This chain links TRBV5-1 with TRBJ1-5; 9 bases agree with TRBD1. CDR1 is SGHRS and CDR2 is YFSETQ in the germline V gene. The junction had 5 bases not matched to a gene; V was cut back by 4 bases and J by 6 bases. This CDR3 has 14 amino acids. CDR3 sequence reads: CASSLRQGGQPQHF. Written as DNA, the CDR3 is TGCGCCAGCAGCCTTCGACAGGGGGGTCAGCCCCAGCATTTT. The full variable domain, completed using reference TRBV5-1 and TRBJ1-5, is KAGVTQTPRYLIKTRGQQVTLSCSPISGHRSVSWYQQTPGQGLQFLFEYFSETQRNKGNFPGRFSGRQFSNSRSEMNVSTLELGDSALYLCASSLRQGGQPQHFGDGTRLSIL.

Turning to this clone: Mismatch with germline at one junction end may stem from a read error. The chain recombines TRBV5-4 with TRBJ1-1; weak D call: TRBD1 (6 bases). This CDR3 comprises 14 residues. Looked up from germline, CDR1 is SGHNT and CDR2 is YYREEE (reference sequence). In nucleotides, the CDR3 is TGTGCCAGGAGCTCGGGACAATTGAACACTGAAGCTTTCTTT. Translation gives CARSSGQLNTEAFF. The full variable domain, rest sourced from reference TRBV5-4 and TRBJ1-1, is ETGVTQSPTHLIKTRGQQVTLRCSSQSGHNTVSWYQQALGQGPQFIFQYYREEENGRGNFPPRFSGLQFPNYSSELNVNALELDDSALYLCARSSGQLNTEAFFGQGTRLTVV.

In its sample, this clone was seen a few times. A much bigger clone sits one base away, suggesting this may be a read error. The chain employs TRBV13 and TRBJ1-1; 7 bases line up with TRBD1. This CDR3 has 12 residues. Looked up from germline, CDR1 is PRHDT and CDR2 is FYEKMQ (reference sequence). This chain's CDR3 is CAGSSRDSTAFF. CDR3 coding DNA: TGTGCCGGCAGCTCCCGGGACAGTACTGCTTTCTTT.

This clone was observed at least ten times. This sequence joins TRBV5-1 and TRBJ1-1, with D uncertain. The CDR3 consists of 13 residues. The germline gives CDR1 SGHRS, CDR2 YFSETQ. The V gene lost 0 bases and the J gene lost 1 base, with 4 bases spanning the gap. Here the CDR3 reads CASSLAGNTEAFF. The CDR3 DNA sequence: TGCGCCAGCAGCTTGGCGGGGAACACTGAAGCTTTCTTT.

This clone came up many times. The identical CDR3 is also encoded by other nucleotide sequences in the sample. As DNA, the CDR3 is TGTGCCAGCAGCGCCTCTAACTATGGCTACACCTTC. Translation gives CASSASNYGYTF. The chain joins TRBV2 to TRBJ1-2, with no clear D. Looked up from germline, CDR1 is SNHLY and CDR2 is FYNNEI. Deletions cut 6 bases from V and 0 bases from J, with 5 bases between. The CDR3 covers 12 residues.

V gene TRBV12-3 or TRBV12-4 combines with J gene TRBJ1-4; D gene ambiguous. V dropped 5 bases and J dropped 8 bases, with 12 bases sitting between them. The CDR3 runs to 13 residues. The CDR3 loop is CASSHPFGEKLFF. The CDR3 DNA reads as TGTGCCAGCAGTCATCCCTTTGGGGAAAAACTGTTTTTT.

Worth noting for this clone: A much larger clone lies one base from this, so it may be a read error. J is TRBJ2-2 and V is TRBV19; D is perhaps TRBD2 (5 bases). CDR3 size: 14 residues. Germline V CDR1 and CDR2: LNHDA, SQIVND (reference sequence). This CDR3 reads CASSSPANTGDLFF. In nucleotides, the CDR3 is TGTGCCAGTAGTTCCCCAGCGAATACCGGGGATCTGTTTTTT.

The chain uses TRBV24-1 and TRBJ2-3; D is perhaps TRBD1 (6 bases). This CDR3 is 14 amino acids long. V gave up 4 bases and J gave up 2 bases, with 9 bases separating them. The germline V gene encodes CDR1 KGHDR and CDR2 SFDVKD. The CDR3 sequence: CATSERGFTDTQYF. The CDR3 coding sequence is TGTGCCACCAGTGAAAGGGGGTTCACAGATACGCAGTATTTT.

This clone was found many times. The chain links TRBV2 to TRBJ2-4, with D uncertain. The V end lost 4 bases, the J end lost 7 bases, and 8 bases lay between the germline ends. The CDR3 runs 12 residues. The germline V gene encodes CDR1 SNHLY and CDR2 FYNNEI. The CDR3 region is CASSVAHNIQYF. The CDR3 coding sequence is TGTGCCAGCAGTGTGGCCCATAACATTCAGTACTTC.

This clone occurred many times. V and J are TRBV7-3 and TRBJ2-1; D unclear. V lost 5 bases and J 0 bases, leaving 5 bases between the germline ends. Germline loops: CDR1 SGHTA, CDR2 FQGTGA. There are 13 residues in the CDR3. CDR3 region: CASSPGSYNEQFF. In DNA form, the CDR3 reads TGTGCCAGCAGCCCAGGCTCCTACAATGAGCAGTTCTTC.

With regard to this clone: One junction end does not reproduce the germline sequence, and a read error may be involved. V and J are TRBV6-6 and TRBJ2-2; 9 bases are a match to TRBD2. This CDR3 has 18 amino acids. The germline CDR1 and CDR2 sequences are MNHNY and SVGAGI (reference sequence). CDR3: CASSYSLVAGENTGERFF. The CDR3 DNA is TGTGCCAGCAGCTACTCGCTGGTAGCGGGAGAGAACACCGGGGAGCGGTTTTTT.

In this sample, this clone turned up many times. The chain uses TRBV28 and TRBJ2-3; 8 bases map to TRBD2. From germline, CDR1 is MDHEN and CDR2 SYDVKM. V lost 4 bases, J lost 10 bases, and 13 bases stayed unmatched. CDR3 length equals 15 residues. CDR3 region: CASSYSGIGLEAQYF. In nucleotides, the CDR3 is TGTGCCAGCAGTTATAGCGGGATTGGCCTCGAGGCGCAGTATTTT.

This clone appeared many times. The CDR3 sequence: CASRLYLAGDSTDTQYF. In DNA, the CDR3 is TGCGCCAGCAGACTGTACCTAGCGGGAGATAGCACAGATACGCAGTATTTT. V usage is TRBV5-1 and J usage is TRBJ2-3; 10 nucleotides align to TRBD2. The CDR3 has 17 amino acids. Germline-derived CDR1 and CDR2 are SGHRS and YFSETQ. V lost 5 bases and J lost 0; bases outside the gene matches: 9.

Regarding this clone: A single base separates this from a much larger clone, so it may be a read error. This rearrangement joins TRBV7-6 to TRBJ1-1, with D possibly matching TRBD1 (5 bases). CDR3 length: 14 amino acids. The V gene's germline CDR1 is SGHVS and CDR2 FNYEAQ. Trimming shortened V by 3 bases and J by 4 bases, and 12 bases separated the two germline ends. The CDR3 DNA is TGTGCCAGCAGCTTCGGTTGGGGGTCCACTGAAGCTTTCTTT. This codes for CASSFGWGSTEAFF.

Worth noting for this clone: With a much larger clone just one base away, this may be a read error. The V call is TRBV28, the J call TRBJ2-3, with D perhaps given as TRBD1 or TRBD2 (5 bases each). CDR3 length: 14 amino acids. V was trimmed by 3 bases and J by 2 bases, leaving 9 bases between them. Per germline, CDR1 MDHEN and CDR2 SYDVKM. The CDR3 loop reads CASSLGVATDTQYF. The DNA of the CDR3 is TGTGCCAGCAGTTTGGGGGTTGCCACAGATACGCAGTATTTT.